The T cell receptor (beta chain) under discussion was sequenced for a study of vaccination effects on CD4 cells after COVID-19. Study summary: Either the mRNA-1273 or the BNT162b2 vaccine was given to participants as two doses. General study findings and limits: There were few convalescent patients in the study and no early post-infection timepoints. Clones induced by infection and by vaccine showed marked clonal contraction late after vaccination.

Germline V gives CDR1 SGDLS, CDR2 YYNGEE. The CDR3 extends over 14 amino acids. Trimming removed 3 bases at V and 0 bases at J, with 7 bases between. Sequenced by immunoSEQ multiplex PCR; TCRdb stores in-frame clones only, minus some. This table holds some 79,000 clones, around 76% found once. About this clone itself: Its antigen remains unknown.

Viral peptide pool expansion of antigen-specific CD4+ T cells preceded sequencing in the ViraFEST assay. At the end of roughly 9 days of culture, CD4+ T cells were isolated. The researchers cultured some 2.1 million PBMC per well with 7.5 to 10 IU/ml IL-2 and roughly 9.1 ug/ml peptides. Sequencing used CD4+ T cells from PBMCs cultured with HCoV-229E spike peptides, obtained before COVID-19 vaccination. The chain has TRBV9 and TRBJ1-3, with D unclear. This sequence was found in a human donor who received a COVID-19 vaccine. The CDR3 region is CASSATSSGNTIYF. The CDR3 DNA reads as TGTGCCAGCAGCGCAACAAGCTCTGGAAACACCATATATTTT. Together with reference TRBV9 and TRBJ1-3, the CDR3 gives the full variable domain: DSGVTQTPKHLITATGQRVTLRCSPRSGDLSVYWYQQSLDQGLQFLIQYYNGEERAKGNILERFSAQQFPDLHSELNLSSLELGDSALYFCASSATSSGNTIYFGEGSWLTVV.